The 19 T cell receptor beta chains below come from one sample, sequenced in a study of cytomegalovirus exposure and HLA in healthy donors (dated by TCRdb to about 2017). Library generation was performed with the immunoSEQ multiplex PCR assay. For the multiplex PCR, a mixture combining 60 forward primers for TCR Vbeta segments and 13 reverse primers for TCR Jbeta segments was used. Here the immuneACCESS table is served through TCRdb, limited to in-frame sequences with V and J called. Missing clones are a known gap in these copies; in checked studies unresolved V genes cover under half, and the rest lacks a known reason. The sample yields about 150,000 clones; around 80% were counted once. Jointly, the top ten make up around 5.6% of the sample. Sequencing input: PBMCs. The origin of the receptors is a woman in her 40s in good health and CMV-seropositive.

The sample holds one count of this clone. This sequence joins TRBV5-6 and TRBJ1-1; 7 bases fit TRBD1. In germline, CDR1 is SGHDT, CDR2 YYEEEE. The CDR3 is 16 residues long. After removal of 5 bases from V and 0 bases from J, the junction contained 10 bases not matched to a gene. CDR3 in amino acids: CASRGMGQPMNTEAFF. In DNA, the CDR3 is TGTGCCAGCAGGGGTATGGGACAGCCTATGAACACTGAAGCTTTCTTT. Full variable domain (rest looked up from reference TRBV5-6 and TRBJ1-1): DAGVTQSPTHLIKTRGQQVTLRCSPKSGHDTVSWYQQALGQGPQFIFQYYEEEERQRGNFPDRFSGHQFPNYSSELNVNALLLGDSALYLCASRGMGQPMNTEAFFGQGTRLTVV.

This clone has a handful of counts. The J gene is TRBJ2-5, the V gene TRBV28; 9 nucleotides match TRBD2. There are 15 residues in the CDR3. V shed 4 bases, J shed 5 bases, and the junction held 8 bases outside the gene matches. Germline V gene lookup returns CDR1 MDHEN and CDR2 SYDVKM. CDR3 loop: CASSSTAGGPETQYF. CDR3 coding DNA: TGTGCCAGCAGTTCCACGGCGGGAGGGCCGGAGACCCAGTACTTC.

The CDR3 DNA is TGTGCCAGCAGCGCCGGGGGAGCGGTAACCTACGAGCAGTACTTC. Translating gives CASSAGGAVTYEQYF. J is TRBJ2-7 and V is TRBV7-9, with D perhaps TRBD2 (6 bases). The CDR3 loop spans 15 amino acids. Germline values: CDR1 SEHNR, CDR2 FQNEAQ (reference sequence). Trimming took 5 bases from V and 2 from J, leaving 16 bases between them.

The J gene is TRBJ1-1, the V gene TRBV28, with 10 bases lining up with TRBD1. Trimming took 8 bases from V and 4 from J; bases not matched to a gene: 4. Germline CDR1 MDHEN, CDR2 SYDVKM. CDR3 size: 13 residues. CDR3 in DNA: TGTGCCAGCGGACAGGGGGACCGCACTGAAGCTTTCTTT. This sequence encodes CASGQGDRTEAFF.

This sequence joins TRBV7-9 and TRBJ1-2; tentative D call: TRBD1 (5 bases). The CDR3 covers 15 residues. Germline V CDR1 and CDR2: SEHNR, FQNEAQ (reference sequence). V lost 2 bases and J 5 bases, leaving 15 bases between the germline ends. The CDR3, as DNA: TGTGCCAGCAGCTTAACAGGAGAAGCGTCTTATGGCTACACCTTC. Amino acids: CASSLTGEASYGYTF.

V is TRBV6-6 and J is TRBJ2-7; D gene uncertain. There are 12 residues in the CDR3. Deletions cut 2 bases from V and 4 bases from J, with 6 bases between. CDR1 and CDR2 (germline): MNHNY, SVGAGI (reference sequence). CDR3 nucleotides: TGTGCCAGCAGTTACAGTAGTTACGAGCAGTACTTC. Translated, it gives CASSYSSYEQYF.

This clone was found once. The chain employs TRBV19 and TRBJ2-7; 9 bases fit TRBD2. V shed 3 bases and J 0 bases; nucleotides not matched to a gene: 6. In germline, CDR1 is LNHDA, CDR2 SQIVND (reference sequence). The CDR3 is 16 residues long. The CDR3 DNA is TGTGCCAGTAGTATGCCTAGCGGGACTTCCTCCTACGAGCAGTACTTC. The encoded protein is CASSMPSGTSSYEQYF.

The chain has TRBV5-1 and TRBJ2-2, with D possibly TRBD1 on 6 matching bases. V lost 2 bases and J 0 bases, leaving 14 bases between the germline ends. Germline CDR1 is SGHRS and CDR2 is YFSETQ. This CDR3 spans 17 amino acids. This CDR3 reads CASSFLPTGANTGELFF. The CDR3 DNA sequence: TGCGCCAGCAGCTTCCTCCCGACAGGCGCGAACACCGGGGAGCTGTTTTTT.

The CDR3 is CASSFLRATSGRAIGELFF. CDR3 sequence (DNA): TGTGCCAGCAGCTTCCTTAGGGCCACTAGCGGGAGGGCGATCGGGGAGCTGTTTTTT. J is TRBJ2-2 and V is TRBV7-2; TRBD2 matches 13 bases. Germline CDR1 and CDR2: SGHTA and FQGNSA. The CDR3 contains 19 residues. V was clipped by 3 bases and J by 7 bases; unmatched bases: 14.

The chain couples TRBV4-1 to TRBJ2-3; TRBD2 aligns across 11 bases. The CDR3 totals 18 residues. Trimming removed 3 bases from V and 4 bases from J; junction bases left unmatched: 12. The germline gives CDR1 MGHRA, CDR2 YSYEKL. The CDR3 bases are TGCGCCAGCAGCCACACCGGGACTAGCGGAAGAGGGGCAGATACGCAGTATTTT. Residues: CASSHTGTSGRGADTQYF.

The chain is built from TRBV15 and TRBJ2-5, with 10 bases aligning to TRBD2. With 2 bases clipped from V and 2 bases from J, the junction kept 2 bases outside the gene matches. CDR1 is LNHNV and CDR2 is YYDKDF in the germline V gene (reference sequence). This CDR3 spans 15 amino acids. The CDR3 here is CATSRQTSGQETQYF. The CDR3 DNA sequence: TGTGCCACCAGCAGACAGACTAGCGGGCAAGAGACCCAGTACTTC.

The chain joins TRBV29-1 to TRBJ2-1, with 8 bases lining up with TRBD2. V was pared by 3 bases and J by 3 bases, with 4 bases of the junction left unmatched. This CDR3 is built from 14 residues. CDR1 is SQVTM and CDR2 is ANQGSEA in the germline V gene. The CDR3 DNA sequence: TGCAGCGTTGACAAGCGGGGGAGCTACAATGAGCAGTTCTTC. Translated, it gives CSVDKRGSYNEQFF.

V is TRBV30 and J is TRBJ2-7; TRBD1 aligns across 7 bases. V trimming: 4 bases; J trimming: 2 bases; junction bases outside the gene matches: 2. The CDR3 contains 12 residues. Germline CDR1 is GTSNPN and CDR2 is SVGIG (reference sequence). CDR3 in amino acids: CAWTGGTYEQYF. CDR3 DNA sequence: TGTGCCTGGACAGGGGGTACCTACGAGCAGTACTTC.

V gene TRBV28 combines with J gene TRBJ1-2, with 11 bases aligning to TRBD1. Looked up from germline, CDR1 is MDHEN and CDR2 is SYDVKM. V shed 6 bases and J 8 bases; nucleotides not matched to a gene: 8. The length of the CDR3 is 14 residues. CDR3 DNA: TGTGCCAGCAGACCCGGACAGGGGGCACGCGGCTACACCTTC. It encodes CASRPGQGARGYTF.

The rearrangement joins TRBV29-1 to TRBJ1-2, with 11 bases identical to TRBD1. J gave up 6 bases and V 8 bases, and 8 bases lay outside the gene matches. Germline V gives CDR1 SQVTM, CDR2 ANQGSEA. CDR3 length: 13 amino acids. CDR3 sequence: CSLRTGGRDGYTF. The CDR3 coding sequence is TGCAGCCTTAGGACAGGGGGCAGAGATGGCTACACCTTC.

The V gene is TRBV6-6, the J gene TRBJ2-1, with 7 bases identical to TRBD2. V was clipped by 6 bases and J by 9 bases; unmatched bases: 11. Germline V lookup: CDR1 MNHNY, CDR2 SVGAGI (reference sequence). The CDR3 has 14 residues. The CDR3 is CASSQKRDGGEQFF. CDR3 nucleotides: TGTGCCAGCAGCCAAAAGCGGGACGGGGGTGAGCAGTTCTTC.

The count of this clone is one. V and J are TRBV14 and TRBJ2-2; TRBD2 is a possible D gene (6 bases). This CDR3 region has 14 residues. Trimming removed 5 bases at V and 0 bases at J, with 7 bases between. Germline assignment: CDR1 SGHDN and CDR2 FVKESK. The CDR3 bases are TGTGCCAGCAGCAGACTAGCGAACACCGGGGAGCTGTTTTTT. Its translation is CASSRLANTGELFF.

This clone was counted between two and nine times. CDR3 residues: CAWSASYEQYF. CDR3 bases: TGTGCCTGGAGTGCCAGCTACGAGCAGTACTTC. V and J are TRBV30 and TRBJ2-7; D unresolved. Trimming pared 1 base from V and 3 bases from J, leaving 4 bases between. The CDR3 extends over 11 amino acids. In germline, CDR1 is GTSNPN, CDR2 SVGIG (reference sequence).

This chain joins TRBV7-8 and TRBJ1-2; D possibly corresponds to TRBD1 (6 bases). Germline assignment: CDR1 SGHVS and CDR2 FQNEAQ. This CDR3 is built from 14 residues. The V end was cut by 2 bases, the J end by 4 bases, with 11 bases between. The CDR3 sequence is CASSLTGRGYGYTF. CDR3 DNA: TGTGCCAGCAGCTTAACAGGGCGAGGCTATGGCTACACCTTC.